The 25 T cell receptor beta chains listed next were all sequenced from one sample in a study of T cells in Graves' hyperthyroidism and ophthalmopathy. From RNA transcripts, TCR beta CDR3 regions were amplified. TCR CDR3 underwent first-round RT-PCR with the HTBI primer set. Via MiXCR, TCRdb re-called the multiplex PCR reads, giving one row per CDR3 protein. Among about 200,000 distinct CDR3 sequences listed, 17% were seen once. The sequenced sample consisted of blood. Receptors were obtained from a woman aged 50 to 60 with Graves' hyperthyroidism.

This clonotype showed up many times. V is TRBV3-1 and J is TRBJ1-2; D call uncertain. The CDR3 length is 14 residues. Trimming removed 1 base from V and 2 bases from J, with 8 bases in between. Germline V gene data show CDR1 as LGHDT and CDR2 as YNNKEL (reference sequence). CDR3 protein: CASSQATENYGYTF. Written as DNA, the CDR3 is TGTGCCAGCAGCCAAGCTACAGAAAACTATGGCTACACCTTC. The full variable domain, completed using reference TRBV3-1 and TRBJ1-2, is DTAVSQTPKYLVTQMGNDKSIKCEQNLGHDTMYWYKQDSKKFLKIMFSYNNKELIINETVPNRFSPKSPDKAHLNLHINSLELGDSAVYFCASSQATENYGYTFGSGTRLTVV.

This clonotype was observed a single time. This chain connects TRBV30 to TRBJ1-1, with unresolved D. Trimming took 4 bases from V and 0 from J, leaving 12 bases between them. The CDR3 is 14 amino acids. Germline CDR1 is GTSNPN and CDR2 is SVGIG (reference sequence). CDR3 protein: CAWIEGQVNTEAFF. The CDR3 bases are TGTGCCTGGATCGAGGGCCAGGTGAACACTGAAGCTTTCTTT.

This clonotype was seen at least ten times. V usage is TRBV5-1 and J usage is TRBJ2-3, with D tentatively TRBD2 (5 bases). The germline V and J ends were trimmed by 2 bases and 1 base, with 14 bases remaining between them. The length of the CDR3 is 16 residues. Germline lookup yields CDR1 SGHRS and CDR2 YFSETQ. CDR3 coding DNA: TGCGCCAGCAGCTTCCGCGGGTCCCCTGGCACAGATACGCAGTATTTT. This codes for CASSFRGSPGTDTQYF.

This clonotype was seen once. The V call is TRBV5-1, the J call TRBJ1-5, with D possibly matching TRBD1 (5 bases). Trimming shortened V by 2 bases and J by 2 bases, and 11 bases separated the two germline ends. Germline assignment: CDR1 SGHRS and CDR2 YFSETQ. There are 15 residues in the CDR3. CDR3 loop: CASSFDPGRNQPQHF. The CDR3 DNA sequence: TGCGCCAGCAGCTTCGATCCGGGACGCAATCAGCCCCAGCATTTT.

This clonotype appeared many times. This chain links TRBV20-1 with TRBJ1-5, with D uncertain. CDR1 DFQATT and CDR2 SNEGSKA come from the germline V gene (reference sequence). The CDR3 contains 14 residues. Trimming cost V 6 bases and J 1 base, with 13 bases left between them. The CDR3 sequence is CSATSTRSNQPQHF. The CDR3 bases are TGCAGTGCCACGTCCACGCGAAGCAATCAGCCCCAGCATTTT.

This CDR3 reads CASSPSSGSPYNEQFF. Here the CDR3 DNA reads TGTGCCAGCAGCCCGAGTTCGGGGAGTCCCTACAATGAGCAGTTCTTC. The chain combines TRBV7-2 with TRBJ2-1, with D perhaps matching TRBD2 (5 bases). With 5 bases removed from V and 2 bases from J, the gap between germline ends came to 16 bases. The CDR3 is made up of 16 amino acids. CDR1 SGHTA and CDR2 FQGNSA come from the germline V gene.

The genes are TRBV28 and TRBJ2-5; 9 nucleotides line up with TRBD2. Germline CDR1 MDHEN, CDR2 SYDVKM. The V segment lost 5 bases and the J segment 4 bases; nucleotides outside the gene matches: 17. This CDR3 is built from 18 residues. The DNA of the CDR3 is TGTGCCAGCAGTCACTTAGCGGGAGTAGAGGGTGAGGGAGAGACCCAGTACTTC. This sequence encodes CASSHLAGVEGEGETQYF.

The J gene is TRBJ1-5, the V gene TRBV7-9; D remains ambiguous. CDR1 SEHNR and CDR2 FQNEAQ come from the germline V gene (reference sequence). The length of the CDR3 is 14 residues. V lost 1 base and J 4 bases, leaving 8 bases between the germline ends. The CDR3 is CASSLVGQNQPQHF. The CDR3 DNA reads TGTGCCAGCAGCTTAGTCGGTCAGAATCAGCCCCAGCATTTT.

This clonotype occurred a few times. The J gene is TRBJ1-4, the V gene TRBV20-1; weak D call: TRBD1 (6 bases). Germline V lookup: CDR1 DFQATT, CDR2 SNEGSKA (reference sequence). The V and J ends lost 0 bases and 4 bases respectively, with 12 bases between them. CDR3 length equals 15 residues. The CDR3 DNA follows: TGCAGTGCTAGAGAGAGCGGACAGTATAATGAAAAACTGTTTTTT. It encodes CSARESGQYNEKLFF.

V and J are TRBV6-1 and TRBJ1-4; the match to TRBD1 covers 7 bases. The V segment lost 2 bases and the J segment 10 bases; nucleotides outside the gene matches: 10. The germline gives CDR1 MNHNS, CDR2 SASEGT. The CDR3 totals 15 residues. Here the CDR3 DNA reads TGTGCCAGCAGTGAACATAAGGGGGCGAGGACAAAACTGTTTTTT. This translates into CASSEHKGARTKLFF.

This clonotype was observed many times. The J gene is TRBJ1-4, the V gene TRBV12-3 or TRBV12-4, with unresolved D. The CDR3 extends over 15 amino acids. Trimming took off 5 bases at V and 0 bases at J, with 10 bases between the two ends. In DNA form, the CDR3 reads TGTGCCAGCAGTCCCATTCGTTCAACTAATGAAAAACTGTTTTTT. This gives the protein CASSPIRSTNEKLFF.

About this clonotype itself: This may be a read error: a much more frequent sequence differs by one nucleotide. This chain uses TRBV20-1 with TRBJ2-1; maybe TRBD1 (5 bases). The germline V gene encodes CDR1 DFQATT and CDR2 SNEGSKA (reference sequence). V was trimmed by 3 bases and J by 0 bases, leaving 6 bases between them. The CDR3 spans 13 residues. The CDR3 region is CSASQGSYNEQFF. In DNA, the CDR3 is TGCAGTGCTAGTCAGGGCTCCTACAATGAGCAGTTCTTC.

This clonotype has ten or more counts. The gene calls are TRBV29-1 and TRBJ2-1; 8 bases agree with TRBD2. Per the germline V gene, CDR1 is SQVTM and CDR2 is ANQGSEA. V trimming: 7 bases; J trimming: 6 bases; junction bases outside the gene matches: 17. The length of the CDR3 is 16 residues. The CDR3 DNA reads TGCAGCGCCGACCCCCCCTTTACTAGCGGAGTCAATGAGCAGTTCTTC. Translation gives CSADPPFTSGVNEQFF.

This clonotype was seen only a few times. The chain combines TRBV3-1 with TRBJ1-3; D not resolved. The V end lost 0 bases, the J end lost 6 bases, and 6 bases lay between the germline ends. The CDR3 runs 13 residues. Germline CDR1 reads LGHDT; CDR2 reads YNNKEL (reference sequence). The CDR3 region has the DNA TGTGCCAGCAGCCAAGACAGGCTAAACACCATATATTTT. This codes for CASSQDRLNTIYF.

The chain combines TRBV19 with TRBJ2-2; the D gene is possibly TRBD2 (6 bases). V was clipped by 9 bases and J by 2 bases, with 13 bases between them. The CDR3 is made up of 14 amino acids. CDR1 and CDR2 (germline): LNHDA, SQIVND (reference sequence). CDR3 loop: CASGGTVNTGELFF. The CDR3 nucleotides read TGTGCCAGCGGTGGGACTGTTAACACCGGGGAGCTGTTTTTT.

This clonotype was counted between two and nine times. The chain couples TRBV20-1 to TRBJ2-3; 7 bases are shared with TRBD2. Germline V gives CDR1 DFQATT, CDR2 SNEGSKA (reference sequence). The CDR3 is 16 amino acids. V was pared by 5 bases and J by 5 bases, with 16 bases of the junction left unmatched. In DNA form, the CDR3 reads TGCAGTGCTTCCCGGGGAGGTTGGGGGGGGGTAGATACGCAGTATTTT. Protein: CSASRGGWGGVDTQYF.

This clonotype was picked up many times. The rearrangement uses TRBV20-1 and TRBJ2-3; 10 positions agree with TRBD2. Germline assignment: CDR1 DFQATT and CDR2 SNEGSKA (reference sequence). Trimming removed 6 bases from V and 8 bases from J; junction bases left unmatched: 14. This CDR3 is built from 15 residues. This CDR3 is CSAPGLAENVPTQYF. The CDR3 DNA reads TGCAGTGCCCCCGGACTAGCGGAAAATGTACCTACGCAGTATTTT.

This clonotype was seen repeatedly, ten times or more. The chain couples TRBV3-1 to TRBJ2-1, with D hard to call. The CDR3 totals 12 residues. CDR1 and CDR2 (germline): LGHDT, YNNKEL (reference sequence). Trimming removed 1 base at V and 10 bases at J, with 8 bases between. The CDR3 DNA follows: TGTGCCAGCAGCCAAGCGGCAAGAGAGCAGTTCTTC. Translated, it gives CASSQAAREQFF.

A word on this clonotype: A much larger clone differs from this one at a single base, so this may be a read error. The CDR3 here is CASGGVGELFF. Here the CDR3 DNA reads TGTGCCTCCGGGGGGGTGGGGGAGCTGTTTTTT. The chain combines TRBV6-2 or TRBV6-3 with TRBJ2-2; the match to TRBD2 covers 8 bases. CDR1 and CDR2 from the germline V gene are MNHEY and SVGEGT. The length of the CDR3 is 11 residues. Trimming at V came to 11 bases and at J to 8 bases, leaving 4 bases not matched to a gene.

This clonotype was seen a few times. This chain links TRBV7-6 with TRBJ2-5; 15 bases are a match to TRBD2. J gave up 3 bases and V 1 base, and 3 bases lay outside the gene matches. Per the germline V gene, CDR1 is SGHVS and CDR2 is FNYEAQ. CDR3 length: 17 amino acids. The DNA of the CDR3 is TGTGCCAGCAGCTTAGGGGGACTAGCGGGAGGTAAAGAGACCCAGTACTTC. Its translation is CASSLGGLAGGKETQYF. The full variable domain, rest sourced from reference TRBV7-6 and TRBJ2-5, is GAGVSQSPRYKVTKRGQDVALRCDPISGHVSLYWYRQALGQGPEFLTYFNYEAQQDKSGLPNDRFSAERPEGSISTLTIQRTEQRDSAMYRCASSLGGLAGGKETQYFGPGTRLLVL.

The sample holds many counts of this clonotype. CDR3 residues: CASDREVGQPQHF. CDR3 nucleotide sequence: TGTGCCAGCGACAGGGAGGTAGGTCAGCCCCAGCATTTT. V is TRBV2 and J is TRBJ1-5; TRBD1 agrees at 7 bases. V was pared by 8 bases and J by 6 bases, with 7 bases of the junction left unmatched. CDR3 length: 13 residues. CDR1 SNHLY and CDR2 FYNNEI come from the germline V gene.

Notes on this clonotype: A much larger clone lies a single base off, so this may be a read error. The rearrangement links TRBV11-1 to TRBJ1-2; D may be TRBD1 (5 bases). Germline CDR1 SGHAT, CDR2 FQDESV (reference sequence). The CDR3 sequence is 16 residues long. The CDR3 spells CVSSLGPGTANYGYTF. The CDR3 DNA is TGTGTCAGCAGCTTAGGCCCCGGGACGGCTAACTATGGCTACACCTTC.

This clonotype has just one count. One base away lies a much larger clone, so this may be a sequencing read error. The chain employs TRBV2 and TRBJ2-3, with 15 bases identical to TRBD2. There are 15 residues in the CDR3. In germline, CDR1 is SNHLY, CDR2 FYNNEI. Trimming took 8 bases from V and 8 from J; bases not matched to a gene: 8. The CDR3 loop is CASPRTSGRAVTQYF. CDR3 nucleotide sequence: TGTGCCAGCCCCCGGACTAGCGGGAGGGCAGTTACGCAGTATTTT.

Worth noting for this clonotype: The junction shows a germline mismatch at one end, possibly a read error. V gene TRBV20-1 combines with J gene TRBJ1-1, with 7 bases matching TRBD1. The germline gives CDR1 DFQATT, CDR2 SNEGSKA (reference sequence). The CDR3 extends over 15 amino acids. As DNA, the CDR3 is TGCAGTGCGCCACGGACAGGCGGGATGAACGCTGAAGCTTTCTTT. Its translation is CSAPRTGGMNAEAFF.

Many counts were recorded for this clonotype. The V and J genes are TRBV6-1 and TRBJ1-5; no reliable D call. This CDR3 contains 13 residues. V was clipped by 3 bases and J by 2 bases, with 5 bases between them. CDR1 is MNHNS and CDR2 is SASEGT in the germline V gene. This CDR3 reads CASSESGNQPQHF. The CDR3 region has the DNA TGTGCCAGCAGTGAGAGCGGCAATCAGCCCCAGCATTTT.